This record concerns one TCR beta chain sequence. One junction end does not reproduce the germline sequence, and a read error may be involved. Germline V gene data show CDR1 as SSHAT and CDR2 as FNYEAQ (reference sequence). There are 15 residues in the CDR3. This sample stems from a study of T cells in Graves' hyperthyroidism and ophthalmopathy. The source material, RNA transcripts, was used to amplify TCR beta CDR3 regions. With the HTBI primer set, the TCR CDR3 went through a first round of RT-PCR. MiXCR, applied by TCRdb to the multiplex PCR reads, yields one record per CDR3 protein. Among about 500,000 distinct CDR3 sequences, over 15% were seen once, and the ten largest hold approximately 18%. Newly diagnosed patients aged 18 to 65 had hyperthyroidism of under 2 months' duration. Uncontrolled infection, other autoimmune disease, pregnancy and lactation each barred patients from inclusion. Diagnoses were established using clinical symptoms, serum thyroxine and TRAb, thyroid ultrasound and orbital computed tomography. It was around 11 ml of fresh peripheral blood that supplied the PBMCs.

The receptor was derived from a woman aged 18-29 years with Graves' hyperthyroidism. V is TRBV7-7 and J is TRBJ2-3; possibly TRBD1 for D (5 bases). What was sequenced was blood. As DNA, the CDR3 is TGTGCTAGCAGTCCAGGGCCCGCCGGCACAGATACGCAGTATTTT. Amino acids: CASSPGPAGTDTQYF.